One and the same sample provided the 27 T cell receptor beta chains below, sequenced in a study of Tregs in tolerant kidney transplant recipients. Assay: immunoSEQ multiplex PCR; the TCRdb copy retains only in-frame clones and omits some. The sample carries some 240,000 clones, 84% recorded once. Sequencing used CD4+ T cells from blood. Receptors originate from a human donor in good health.

This chain uses TRBV6-6 with TRBJ2-4, with 8 bases matching TRBD1. The CDR3 sequence is 13 residues long. Per germline, CDR1 MNHNY and CDR2 SVGAGI (reference sequence). V shed 4 bases, J shed 9 bases, and the junction held 5 bases outside the gene matches. The CDR3 DNA follows: TGTGCCAGCAGTTCGACAGGGGCCGGCATTCAGTACTTC. This translates into CASSSTGAGIQYF.

The V and J genes are TRBV9 and TRBJ2-7, with TRBD1 as a possible D gene (6 bases). The CDR3 is 14 amino acids. Germline CDR1 is SGDLS and CDR2 is YYNGEE. V was trimmed by 3 bases and J by 0 bases, leaving 10 bases between them. DNA of the CDR3: TGTGCCAGCAGCGGATCCAGGGGCTCCTACGAGCAGTACTTC. It translates to CASSGSRGSYEQYF. The full variable domain, in which reference TRBV9 and TRBJ2-7 provide the parts outside the CDR3, is DSGVTQTPKHLITATGQRVTLRCSPRSGDLSVYWYQQSLDQGLQFLIQYYNGEERAKGNILERFSAQQFPDLHSELNLSSLELGDSALYFCASSGSRGSYEQYFGPGTRLTVT.

The rearrangement links TRBV18 to TRBJ1-2; 9 nucleotides match TRBD1. Germline V CDR1 and CDR2: KGHSH, LQKENI. The V segment lost 3 bases and the J segment 6 bases; nucleotides outside the gene matches: 5. This CDR3 comprises 14 residues. This chain's CDR3 is CASSPRTGEHGYTF. In DNA, the CDR3 is TGTGCCAGCTCACCGCGGACAGGGGAGCATGGCTACACCTTC.

The CDR3 is CASSLGQNRGSRNGYTF. CDR3 sequence (DNA): TGTGCCAGCAGCTTGGGCCAGAACAGGGGTAGTAGGAATGGCTACACCTTC. This chain links TRBV5-4 with TRBJ1-2, with 7 bases identical to TRBD1. Trimming cost V 0 bases and J 6 bases; bases outside gene matches: 14. The CDR3 length is 17 residues. Germline CDR1 SGHNT, CDR2 YYREEE (reference sequence).

CDR3 sequence: CASSARDNSNEKLFF. The CDR3 DNA reads as TGTGCCAGCAGTGCCCGGGACAACTCTAATGAAAAACTGTTTTTT. The chain joins TRBV9 to TRBJ1-4, with a weak D call TRBD1 (6 bases). In germline, CDR1 is SGDLS, CDR2 YYNGEE. This CDR3 spans 15 amino acids. Trimming left V 5 bases short and J 3 bases short, with 14 bases between.

The CDR3 sequence is CSVYGSPSGQYF. The CDR3 bases are TGCAGCGTATATGGAAGCCCTTCGGGGCAGTACTTC. The chain carries TRBV29-1 and TRBJ2-7; no clear D. V lost 6 bases and J 9 bases, leaving 18 bases between the germline ends. Per the germline V gene, CDR1 is SQVTM and CDR2 is ANQGSEA. This CDR3 contains 12 residues.

V and J are TRBV5-1 and TRBJ2-1, with D possibly being TRBD1 or TRBD2 (5 bases each). Germline V CDR1 and CDR2: SGHRS, YFSETQ. The CDR3 length is 14 residues. Trimming took off 2 bases at V and 9 bases at J, with 15 bases between the two ends. The CDR3 DNA sequence: TGCGCCAGCAGCTTTTTGGGGGATGACACTGAGCAGTTCTTC. Translating gives CASSFLGDDTEQFF.

Details on this clone: The same CDR3 arises from other DNA sequences in this sample as well. This chain links TRBV18 with TRBJ2-3; no firm D call. The V and J ends lost 3 bases and 0 bases respectively, with 4 bases between them. Germline V gives CDR1 KGHSH, CDR2 LQKENI. CDR3 length: 13 residues. The CDR3 nucleotides read TGTGCCAGCTCACCTTCTAGCACAGATACGCAGTATTTT. Translating gives CASSPSSTDTQYF.

The chain combines TRBV9 with TRBJ2-3; no clear D. Trimming removed 4 bases from V and 3 bases from J, with 15 bases in between. Germline CDR1 is SGDLS and CDR2 is YYNGEE. This CDR3 comprises 15 residues. The chain's CDR3 is CASSPNNFVTDTQYF. The CDR3 DNA reads as TGTGCCAGCAGCCCTAACAATTTCGTGACAGATACGCAGTATTTT.

Comment on this clone: The sample holds other DNA sequences that translate to the same CDR3. The V call is TRBV5-8, the J call TRBJ1-1, with unresolved D. The V end lost 1 base, the J end lost 3 bases, and 1 base lay between the germline ends. Germline V CDR1 and CDR2: SGHTS, YDEGEE. This CDR3 has 11 residues. The CDR3 DNA sequence: TGTGCCAGCAGCTTGTACACTGAAGCTTTCTTT. As protein: CASSLYTEAFF.

The genes are TRBV25-1 and TRBJ2-7; D remains ambiguous. The CDR3 is made up of 14 amino acids. Germline loops: CDR1 MGHDK, CDR2 SYGVNS. Deletions cut 3 bases from V and 1 base from J, with 10 bases between. Here the CDR3 DNA reads TGTGCCAGCAGTGAGATCGGGCAGTCCTACGAGCAGTACTTC. Its translation: CASSEIGQSYEQYF.

CDR3 in amino acids: CASSEAEGGWGQPQHF. The CDR3 DNA follows: TGTGCCAGCAGTGAAGCGGAAGGGGGTTGGGGTCAGCCCCAGCATTTT. The rearrangement links TRBV6-1 to TRBJ1-5; D perhaps matches TRBD1 (6 bases). The CDR3 contains 16 residues. The V end lost 0 bases, the J end lost 6 bases, and 15 bases lay between the germline ends. Per the germline V gene, CDR1 is MNHNS and CDR2 is SASEGT.

The chain uses TRBV5-4 and TRBJ2-5; D gene uncertain. The CDR3 runs 13 residues. The germline CDR1 and CDR2 sequences are SGHNT and YYREEE (reference sequence). V was trimmed by 0 bases and J by 1 base, leaving 4 bases between them. In DNA, the CDR3 is TGTGCCAGCAGCTTGGTGGGCCAAGAGACCCAGTACTTC. Its protein product is CASSLVGQETQYF.

V and J are TRBV15 and TRBJ2-7; the D is unclear. This CDR3 contains 14 residues. From germline, CDR1 is LNHNV and CDR2 YYDKDF (reference sequence). Trimming took 0 bases from V and 7 from J, leaving 13 bases between them. CDR3 DNA: TGTGCCACCAGCAGAGACCGAGCCTCACCTGAGCAGTACTTC. Protein sequence: CATSRDRASPEQYF.

The V call is TRBV18, the J call TRBJ2-7; D gene ambiguous. This CDR3 has 12 amino acids. V was pared by 4 bases and J by 1 base, with 5 bases between. Germline lookup yields CDR1 KGHSH and CDR2 LQKENI. The DNA for the CDR3 is TGTGCCAGCTCACTTTTATCCTACGAGCAGTACTTC. This sequence encodes CASSLLSYEQYF.

The V call is TRBV4-1, the J call TRBJ1-2; D unresolved. The CDR3 consists of 14 residues. Trimming pared 1 base from V and 2 bases from J, leaving 8 bases between. Germline V gene lookup returns CDR1 MGHRA and CDR2 YSYEKL. The CDR3 DNA sequence: TGCGCCAGCAGCCAAGTGGCCAGAAACTATGGCTACACCTTC. Translated, it gives CASSQVARNYGYTF.

The chain couples TRBV5-4 to TRBJ2-4; D possibly corresponds to TRBD2 (6 bases). Trimming took 4 bases from V and 5 from J, leaving 10 bases between them. Germline loops: CDR1 SGHNT, CDR2 YYREEE (reference sequence). CDR3 length: 13 amino acids. CDR3 DNA: TGTGCCAGCAGCCCCGGGGGAGAAAACATTCAGTACTTC. As protein: CASSPGGENIQYF.

This clone was picked up a small number of times. The gene calls are TRBV11-2 and TRBJ1-1; 10 bases map to TRBD1. Germline V gene lookup returns CDR1 SGHAT and CDR2 FQNNGV. The length of the CDR3 is 14 residues. V shed 5 bases, J shed 3 bases, and the junction held 3 bases outside the gene matches. The CDR3 loop is CASSPGQGDTEAFF. The CDR3 nucleotides read TGTGCCAGCAGCCCCGGACAGGGGGACACTGAAGCTTTCTTT.

The chain uses TRBV7-2 and TRBJ2-2; D not certain. Trimming removed 2 bases at V and 1 base at J, with 11 bases between. Germline lookup yields CDR1 SGHTA and CDR2 FQGNSA. The CDR3 sequence is 16 residues long. CDR3 protein: CASSLRTAKNTGELFF. CDR3 DNA sequence: TGTGCCAGCAGCTTACGGACGGCCAAGAACACCGGGGAGCTGTTTTTT.

This rearrangement joins TRBV7-2 to TRBJ1-2; 8 nucleotides align to TRBD1. The CDR3 is 15 amino acids. Germline V gene sequence: CDR1 SGHTA, CDR2 FQGNSA. V shed 3 bases, J shed 3 bases, and the junction held 6 bases outside the gene matches. CDR3 in DNA: TGTGCCAGCAGCTTCGTGGACAGGGCGGACTATGGCTACACCTTC. Amino acid sequence: CASSFVDRADYGYTF. Complete variable domain (other parts from reference TRBV7-2 and TRBJ1-2): GAGVSQSPSNKVTEKGKDVELRCDPISGHTALYWYRQSLGQGLEFLIYFQGNSAPDKSGLPSDRFSAERTGGSVSTLTIQRTQQEDSAVYLCASSFVDRADYGYTFGSGTRLTVV.

This clone was observed a handful of times. The rearrangement links TRBV6-6 to TRBJ2-7; D unclear. This CDR3 comprises 14 residues. The germline V gene has CDR1 MNHNY and CDR2 SVGAGI (reference sequence). V was cut by 6 bases and J by 6 bases, with 18 bases left in between. DNA for the CDR3: TGTGCCAGCAGCCCTACTACTCCCACGGGCGAGCAGTACTTC. This encodes CASSPTTPTGEQYF.

The V and J genes are TRBV18 and TRBJ1-2; 7 nucleotides match TRBD1. Per germline, CDR1 KGHSH and CDR2 LQKENI. The J segment lost 8 bases and the V segment lost 3 bases, leaving 9 bases of the junction unmatched. The CDR3 is 14 amino acids. The CDR3 region has the DNA TGTGCCAGCTCACCGACTACAGGGGCGCAAGGCTACACCTTC. Protein product: CASSPTTGAQGYTF.

This clone came up once. The chain couples TRBV10-3 to TRBJ1-3; 10 bases are a match to TRBD1. The CDR3 has 15 residues. The ends lost 9 bases at V and 0 bases at J; junction bases unmatched: 5. Per the germline V gene, CDR1 is ENHRY and CDR2 is SYGVKD. The CDR3 DNA is TGTGCCATTGGGACAGGGGTTCCCTCTGGAAACACCATATATTTT. It encodes CAIGTGVPSGNTIYF.

The J gene is TRBJ1-1, the V gene TRBV5-1; D gene ambiguous. This CDR3 contains 12 residues. The germline V gene encodes CDR1 SGHRS and CDR2 YFSETQ. V shed 3 bases and J shed 1 base, with 4 bases lying between them. CDR3: CASSSQNTEAFF. The CDR3, as DNA: TGCGCCAGCAGCTCCCAGAACACTGAAGCTTTCTTT.

This clone was detected a few times. Other nucleotide sequences from this sample produce the same CDR3. This chain joins TRBV6-6 and TRBJ1-1; 7 bases align to TRBD1. Germline V gene data show CDR1 as MNHNY and CDR2 as SVGAGI (reference sequence). The V and J ends lost 2 bases and 2 bases, in that order; junction bases with no gene match: 2. CDR3 length equals 14 residues. CDR3 sequence reads: CASSYGTVNTEAFF. The CDR3 region has the DNA TGTGCCAGCAGTTACGGGACAGTTAACACTGAAGCTTTCTTT.

The chain combines TRBV5-4 with TRBJ2-3; D uncertain. V gave up 2 bases and J gave up 0 bases, with 13 bases separating them. This CDR3 spans 16 amino acids. Per the germline V gene, CDR1 is SGHNT and CDR2 is YYREEE (reference sequence). The CDR3 protein is CASSLSARLSTDTQYF. The DNA for the CDR3 is TGTGCCAGCAGCTTATCCGCCCGACTCAGCACAGATACGCAGTATTTT.

The V and J genes are TRBV5-1 and TRBJ2-7; 9 nucleotides align to TRBD1. V lost 0 bases to trimming and J lost 12 bases; unmatched junction nucleotides: 7. Looked up from germline, CDR1 is SGHRS and CDR2 is YFSETQ. This CDR3 has 13 residues. The CDR3 DNA follows: TGCGCCAGCAGCTTGGTCGGGACAGGGTATTGGTACTTC. Its protein product is CASSLVGTGYWYF.